This TCR beta chain was identified during a study of blood T cell repertoires in COVID-19. Study at large: COVID-19 samples from acute and convalescent phases originated in the United States, Italy and Spain. In each case, the material was cDNA or gDNA derived from T cells, B-cell-depleted T cells, or PBMCs.

Source study methods: Scientists estimated how many nucleated cells there were by amplifying reference gene primers. The table came from immunoSEQ multiplex PCR; TCRdb's copy has only in-frame clones and leaves some out. That table furnishes V, J and clone size, whereas the DNA furnished D and trimming. This sample has around 100,000 clones, with about 85% found just once. The sequence came from a human donor in a cohort sampled during active COVID-19. Specimen: peripheral blood.

The CDR3 reads CASSQVYGKTFEQYF. The CDR3 bases are TGTGCCAGCAGCCAAGTCTACGGGAAGACCTTCGAGCAGTACTTC. J is TRBJ2-7 and V is TRBV3-1 (or the pseudogene TRBV3-2); possible D gene TRBD2, 5 bases. The CDR3 totals 15 residues. Looked up from germline, CDR1 is LGHDT and CDR2 is YNNKEL (reference sequence). Trimming took 1 base from V and 6 from J, leaving 16 bases between them.